Sequencing of this T cell receptor beta chain was carried out in a study of T-cell memory formation after mild COVID-19 (dated by TCRdb to the early 2020s). About the full investigation: Most TCR sequence clusters were specific to one of the two donors. In two donors, T-cell clones that expanded and contracted after mild COVID-19 were followed by sequencing TCRalpha and TCRbeta repertoires longitudinally. The cohort was made up of two young adult volunteers, one female and one male, who were previously healthy.

The sequencing machine was an Illumina NovaSeq 6000. TCRalpha and TCRbeta cDNA libraries were constructed by 5'RACE with constant-segment primers, with sample barcodes and unique molecular identifiers being introduced. Trizol reagent was used to extract RNA from every sample. Libraries were amplified in two PCR steps, with a second sample barcode and Illumina TruSeq adapters added in the second step. Sequencing of libraries was performed on an Illumina NovaSeq with 2 x 150 bp paired-end reads. Under the source paper's analysis protocol: Demultiplexing of reads and collapsing into UMI-guided consensus sequences were performed with migec v1.2.7. Using mixcr v2.1.11, UMI consensuses were aligned to TRA and TRB V and J templates and then assembled into clonotypes. A clonotype was counted as expanded or contracted only if both edgeR and NoisET called the change significant, with noise models trained on biological replicates. For edgeR calls, a false discovery rate-adjusted p below 0.01 and a log2 fold-change threshold of 1 were applied. As an exploratory analysis of dynamics, max-normalized trajectories of the 1000 most abundant clonotypes were examined with PCA combined with hierarchical clustering. Separately sequenced CD4+ and CD8+ repertoires were used to assign the CD4 or CD8 phenotype of responding clones. In-frame beta chains were kept once TCRdb had trimmed the public reads at Q25 with fastp and called clones with MiXCR. Each entry is one CDR3 protein sequence, shown with its most common DNA and genes. TCRdb, not the original authors, processed these V and J calls. The sample yields approximately 180,000 distinct CDR3 sequences; 15% to 20% were counted once. The ten most abundant clones make up around 2% of the sample.

Findings and caveats that apply to the study as a whole: The detection of some responding clones in pre-infection memory suggests that pre-existing cross-reactive memory T cells joined the SARS-CoV-2 response. The study included only a couple of mild cases, and larger cohorts that include severe cases with pre-infection samples were judged to be necessary. Contracting CD4+ clones turned up mainly in the CM and EM memory subsets, whereas EMRA was where CD8+ clones were enriched. Balanced CD4/CD8 phenotypes were observed for clones contracting from day 15 to 85, whereas a bias towards CD4+ was observed for a second wave of clones expanding from day 15 to 37. The second-wave clones that peaked on day 37 were not confirmed to be SARS-CoV-2 specific.

Looking up the germline V gene yields CDR1 SGHTA and CDR2 FQGNSA. Measured from the cysteine to the phenylalanine, the CDR3 is 13 residues long. Just the 39-base CDR3 DNA is kept, in frame starting at base 1. V was cut back by 7 bases and J by 2 bases, leaving a gap of 9 bases between them. A word on this clonotype: The specificity of this receptor is unknown. No per-base quality is available; no much larger clone lies one base away.

Ficoll-Paque density gradient centrifugation was used to isolate PBMCs. What was sequenced was PBMCs or a T cell subset sorted from them (not recorded which). This receptor was obtained from an adult woman who had mild COVID-19 (a few samples of this study predate the infection). The sample titles of this study are shuffled in the database, so cell type and time point are left out; the donor was told from shared clones. The chain is assembled from TRBV7-2 and TRBJ1-3; the D gene cannot be named for sure. The DNA sequence is given as TGTGCCAGCACAGGTACCACTGGAAACACCATATATTTT. The translation is CASTGTTGNTIYF.